Included here is one T cell receptor beta chain sequence, with context. The entry originates in a study of T cell changes during pregnancy in multiple sclerosis. Using immunoSEQ multiplex PCR, the repertoire was profiled, and TCRdb retains in-frame clones only, with some absent. The repertoire holds 85,000 to 130,000 clones, with just under 95% as singletons. There are 13 residues in the CDR3. CDR1 is SGHNT, CDR2 YYREEE, per germline (reference sequence). The germline V and J ends were trimmed by 4 bases and 0 bases, with 8 bases remaining between them. This clonotype was obtained from a female donor with multiple sclerosis, enrolled in a pregnancy study. The rearrangement uses TRBV5-4 and TRBJ2-7, with TRBD1 as a possible D gene (6 bases). Sequencing was performed on peripheral blood, taken after pregnancy. CDR3 nucleotide sequence: TGTGCCAGCAGCCCAGGGGCCTCCTACGAGCAGTACTTC. It is translated as CASSPGASYEQYF. Filled out from reference TRBV5-4 and TRBJ2-7, the complete variable domain reads ETGVTQSPTHLIKTRGQQVTLRCSSQSGHNTVSWYQQALGQGPQFIFQYYREEENGRGNFPPRFSGLQFPNYSSELNVNALELDDSALYLCASSPGASYEQYFGPGTRLTVT.